The present T cell receptor (beta chain) was sequenced within a study of beta chain features in type 1 diabetes. The CDR3 has 15 amino acids. CDR1 GTSNPN and CDR2 SVGIG come from the germline V gene (reference sequence). The V end lost 0 bases, the J end lost 0 bases, and 9 bases lay between the germline ends. Expressed TCRB transcripts were sequenced, since all the RNA that had been isolated was reverse transcribed. Measured with immunoSEQ multiplex PCR; TCRdb has only the in-frame clones, and not every one. The table lists about 130,000 clones, just over 9% of them singletons. Populations isolated by sorting all had purity greater than 95%. This clone was seen a handful of times. What it binds is not known. General observations from the study: The VDJ junctions of type 1 diabetes patients carried fewer insertions and more deletions.

V and J are TRBV30 and TRBJ1-5; no clear D gene. Specimen: central memory CD4+ T cells from blood. The clonotype comes from a man between 18 and 29 years old in good health. The CDR3 protein is CAWSVARGSNQPQHF. The CDR3 DNA reads TGTGCCTGGAGTGTCGCCCGGGGTAGCAATCAGCCCCAGCATTTT. Full variable domain (outside the CDR3, taken from reference TRBV30 and TRBJ1-5): SQTIHQWPATLVQPVGSPLSLECTVEGTSNPNLYWYRQAAGRGLQLLFYSVGIGQISSEVPQNLSASRPQDRQFILSSKKLLLSDSGFYLCAWSVARGSNQPQHFGDGTRLSIL.